This T cell receptor (beta chain) was sequenced in a study of blood T cell repertoires in COVID-19. The ends were cut back, 8 bases at V and 5 bases at J, with 12 bases in the middle. Germline V gene sequence: CDR1 MNHEY, CDR2 SVGAGI. This CDR3 region has 12 residues. The method was immunoSEQ multiplex PCR; TCRdb's version includes in-frame clones alone and lacks a portion of them. The data show 250,000 to 350,000 clones, 87% seen once. The clonotype was recovered from a woman aged 25 to 45 who had recovered from COVID-19. Specimen: PBMCs or T cells enriched from blood (not recorded which). The genes are TRBV6-5 and TRBJ1-2; TRBD1 is a possible D gene (6 bases). The CDR3 region is CASRQVVYGYTF. CDR3 DNA sequence: TGTGCCAGCCGACAGGTTGTATATGGCTACACCTTC.